The rows below give T cell receptor beta chains drawn from one sample of a study of molecular identifiers for immune sequencing clone quantification. One entry per CDR3 protein, called by TCRdb with MiXCR from the PCR reads. The sample has 2,500 or so distinct CDR3 sequences, roughly a quarter seen once. Sequences were obtained from naive CD8+ T cells from blood, with Jurkat cell RNA spiked in. All receptors derive from a human donor in good health. Some libraries in this study had Jurkat cell RNA spiked in. Each CDR3 is given without its conserved first and last residue. Fields, in order: V gene, J gene, CDR3 protein.

TRBV6-5	TRBJ1-5	ASSAGGNQPQH
TRBV6-5	TRBJ2-1	ASSLIPGLPTGSEQF
TRBV5-1	TRBJ2-7	ASSLSAGSYEQY
TRBV28	TRBJ2-5	ASSFVGLAGVRETQY
TRBV5-1	TRBJ2-7	ASSWTSGQGYSYEQY
TRBV4-1	TRBJ2-7	ASSQESTSGRSYEQY
TRBV23-1	TRBJ1-5	ASSQGRRGSPSI
TRBV6-5	TRBJ2-2	ASSYTSRNTGELF
TRBV25-1	TRBJ2-5	ASKRLETQY
TRBV9	TRBJ1-4	ASSAGTANEKLF
TRBV6-2/TRBV6-3	TRBJ1-2	ASTTGLLWSGYGYT
TRBV28	TRBJ2-2	ASSLLAGTGELF
TRBV7-3	TRBJ2-2	ASSSAGGELF
TRBV20-1	TRBJ2-7	SARVDRDYEQY
TRBV28	TRBJ2-1	ASSLRSSSYNEQF
TRBV7-8	TRBJ2-2	ASSFTDLHTGELF
TRBV12-3/TRBV12-4	TRBJ1-3	ASSPHPGQGNAIY
TRBV7-9	TRBJ1-5	ASSPGTPDFGNQPQH
TRBV10-1	TRBJ2-1	ASREAWSYNEQF
TRBV6-2/TRBV6-3	TRBJ2-7	ASSYNPGYYEQY
TRBV7-2	TRBJ2-1	ASSLGLAGPYNEQF
TRBV7-9	TRBJ2-7	ASSPQSGRAFHEQY
TRBV5-1	TRBJ2-1	ASATGTGGFEQF
TRBV7-9	TRBJ2-3	ASSKTSGSKEDTQY
TRBV12-3/TRBV12-4	TRBJ1-6	ASSLTGWVNSPLH
TRBV5-1	TRBJ2-3	ASSLAVNTDTQY